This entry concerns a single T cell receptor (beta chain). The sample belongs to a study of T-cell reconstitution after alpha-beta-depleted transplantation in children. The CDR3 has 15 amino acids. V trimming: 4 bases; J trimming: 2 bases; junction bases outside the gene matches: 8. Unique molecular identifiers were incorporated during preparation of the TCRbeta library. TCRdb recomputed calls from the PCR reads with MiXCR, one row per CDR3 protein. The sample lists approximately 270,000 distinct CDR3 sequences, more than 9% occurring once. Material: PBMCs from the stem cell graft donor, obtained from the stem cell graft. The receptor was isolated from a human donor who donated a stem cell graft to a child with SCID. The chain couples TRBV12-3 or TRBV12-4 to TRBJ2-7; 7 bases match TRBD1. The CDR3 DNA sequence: TGTGCCAGCAGTTCCTACAGGGGTAGGGCCTACGAGCAGTACTTC. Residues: CASSSYRGRAYEQYF.